Detailed here is one TCR beta chain. The antigen this receptor binds is unknown. No quality values exist for individual bases; no much larger clone is one base distant. Patients were selected on the basis of adequate residual fresh-frozen tumor tissue and more than two years of available survival data. Although molecular status otherwise differed among the glioblastoma patients, no patient had an isocitrate dehydrogenase mutation. PBMC collection took place before vaccination, two weeks after the third vaccination, and at tumor progression if progression occurred. Genomic DNA was extracted with the Qiagen DNeasy Blood extraction Kit. Using the immunoSEQ assay, TCRB CDR3 regions were amplified from roughly 2 micrograms of genomic DNA, or from all available DNA when less than that was on hand. For multiplex PCR, 60 forward primers for TCR V beta segments and 13 reverse primers for J beta segments were used. To estimate reads per starting template, synthetic control templates were spiked into each sample at limiting dilution. The Illumina HiSeq System generated sequencing reads of 87 bp. Processing in the source paper ran as follows. PCR and sequencing errors were removed by merging closely related sequences with a nearest neighbor algorithm. TCR overlap was measured as the percentage of unique tumor TCR beta sequences also present in the same patient's peripheral blood. The table was pulled from immuneACCESS by TCRdb, which kept in-frame rearrangements only. Such tables lose some clones; where checked, under half of the loss comes from unresolved V genes, and the rest has no known cause. V, J and clone size derive from that table, while D and trimming were established from the DNA sequence. The table for this sample lists about 67,000 clones; under 90% of them were counted only once. The biggest ten clones account for roughly 7.9% of the sample.

The data were obtained in a study of glioma-infiltrating T cells after dendritic cell vaccination listed by TCRdb under 2016. A note on the overall study: The cohort comprised around 15 glioblastoma patients from Phase I and II dendritic cell vaccination trials, 9 newly diagnosed and 6 with recurrent disease. Patients received autologous tumor lysate-pulsed dendritic cell vaccination between the early 2000s and the early 2010s. The vaccine was prepared from monocyte-derived dendritic cells that were cultured for under 8 days with IL-4 and GM-CSF and then pulsed overnight with autologous tumor lysate. Three intradermal dendritic cell vaccine injections were administered to patients at biweekly intervals in the arm below the axilla. In glioblastoma patients vaccinated with dendritic cells, deep sequencing of TCR beta CDR3 regions served to measure tumor-infiltrating lymphocyte content and to compare repertoires between tumor and blood. TCR sequencing metrics, including TIL content and tumor-blood repertoire overlap, were correlated with survival after dendritic cell vaccination. Paper-wide results and their limitations: Higher estimated pretreatment TIL content predicted longer time to progression and overall survival after dendritic cell vaccination. The three-group TCR overlap response model was characterized as speculative, and prospective validation of the model was stated to be required. The cohort was small and heterogeneous, only a few patients had full blood and tumor sets, and even fewer had initial-recurrent tumor pairs. TCR clonality showed no direct relationship with survival, which suggests that a diverse polyclonal response may be important.

V and J are truncated by 4 bases and 3 bases respectively, leaving an intervening sequence of 12 bases. The germline V gene encodes CDR1 GTSNPN and CDR2 SVGIG (reference sequence). Its CDR3 holds 13 amino acids, cysteine through phenylalanine. The retained sequence is limited to the CDR3, 39 bases, with the frame set at the first base. This receptor was obtained from a human donor with glioblastoma. Source: blood, taken before dendritic cell vaccination. The chain is made from TRBV30 and TRBJ1-2; TRBD1 is a weak D gene call, 5 bases matching. The nucleotides read TGTGCCTGGATGTCCAGGGATGACTATGGCTACACCTTC. It is translated as CAWMSRDDYGYTF. Reference TRBV30 and TRBJ1-2 proteins supply the regions before and after the CDR3; the full variable domain is: SQTIHQWPATLVQPVGSPLSLECTVEGTSNPNLYWYRQAAGRGLQLLFYSVGIGQISSEVPQNLSASRPQDRQFILSSKKLLLSDSGFYLCAWMSRDDYGYTFGSGTRLTVV.